The 28 T cell receptor beta chains reported below all come from one sample, sequenced in a study of cytomegalovirus exposure and HLA in healthy donors. Generated by immunoSEQ multiplex PCR, the TCRdb table keeps only in-frame clones and is missing some. The sample includes roughly 250,000 clones, nearly 90% seen only once; the top ten take approximately 0.34%. The sample was PBMCs. Source of these receptors: a young woman in good health and CMV-seronegative.

V gene TRBV4-3 combines with J gene TRBJ2-2; weak D call: TRBD2 (5 bases). In germline, CDR1 is LGHNA, CDR2 YSLEER. V dropped 0 bases and J dropped 2 bases, with 7 bases sitting between them. The CDR3 extends over 15 amino acids. CDR3 bases: TGCGCCAGCAGCCAAGAACTAGTTAACACCGGGGAGCTGTTTTTT. It is translated as CASSQELVNTGELFF.

V is TRBV27 and J is TRBJ1-5, with D possibly matching TRBD1 (5 bases). This CDR3 region has 15 residues. Germline V CDR1 and CDR2: MNHEY, SMNVEV (reference sequence). Trimming removed 4 bases from V and 7 bases from J, with 17 bases in between. The CDR3 spells CASSYDWGGGQPQHF. CDR3 DNA: TGTGCCAGCAGTTACGATTGGGGGGGTGGACAGCCCCAGCATTTT.

CDR3 in DNA: TGTGCCAGCAGCCCTAGACAGGGAAATATCCACGAGCAGTACTTC. It codes for CASSPRQGNIHEQYF. This sequence joins TRBV7-9 and TRBJ2-7; 7 bases are shared with TRBD1. The V segment lost 5 bases and the J segment 5 bases; nucleotides outside the gene matches: 12. The CDR3 runs to 15 residues. In germline, CDR1 is SEHNR, CDR2 FQNEAQ (reference sequence).

The V gene is TRBV6-1, the J gene TRBJ1-2, with TRBD1 as a possible D gene (5 bases). Germline V gives CDR1 MNHNS, CDR2 SASEGT. With 1 base removed from V and 8 bases from J, the gap between germline ends came to 14 bases. The CDR3 loop spans 14 amino acids. CDR3 amino acids: CASSEDGRARGYTF. The CDR3 bases are TGTGCCAGCAGTGAAGATGGCAGGGCGAGGGGCTACACCTTC.

This rearrangement joins TRBV9 to TRBJ1-1; 9 positions match TRBD1. Germline V gene data show CDR1 as SGDLS and CDR2 as YYNGEE. V was pared by 3 bases and J by 1 base, with 7 bases of the junction left unmatched. The CDR3 totals 16 residues. Here the CDR3 reads CASSESRDRANTEAFF. DNA for the CDR3: TGTGCCAGCAGCGAAAGCCGGGACAGGGCGAACACTGAAGCTTTCTTT.

The chain couples TRBV11-2 to TRBJ2-7, with D possibly being TRBD1 (6 bases). V shed 5 bases and J shed 9 bases, with 11 bases lying between them. This CDR3 contains 11 residues. Germline CDR1 is SGHAT and CDR2 is FQNNGV. In DNA form, the CDR3 reads TGTGCCAGCAGCCCAGGGGACGGGCAGTACTTC. Translated, it gives CASSPGDGQYF.

V usage is TRBV27 and J usage is TRBJ2-1, with 10 nucleotides matching TRBD2. CDR1 and CDR2 (germline): MNHEY, SMNVEV (reference sequence). There are 18 residues in the CDR3. The junction had 10 bases not matched to a gene; V was cut back by 4 bases and J by 1 base. CDR3 amino acids: CASSSWGLAGDSYNEQFF. The CDR3 DNA reads as TGTGCCAGCAGTTCATGGGGCCTAGCGGGGGATTCCTACAATGAGCAGTTCTTC.

The chain uses TRBV10-3 and TRBJ1-5; TRBD1 might be the D (5 bases). Germline V gene lookup returns CDR1 ENHRY and CDR2 SYGVKD. Trimming stripped 6 bases from V and 0 bases from J, with 6 bases between. The CDR3 spans 13 residues. The CDR3 sequence is CAISRASNQPQHF. CDR3 DNA sequence: TGTGCCATCAGCAGGGCTAGCAATCAGCCCCAGCATTTT.

The rearrangement joins TRBV28 to TRBJ2-5, with a tentative D call TRBD1 (6 bases). With 6 bases removed from V and 4 bases from J, the gap between germline ends came to 21 bases. Germline CDR1 is MDHEN and CDR2 is SYDVKM. The CDR3 sequence is 16 residues long. The CDR3 DNA is TGTGCCAGCAGCCAGTATAGAACAGGGTTCGGAGAGACCCAGTACTTC. Protein: CASSQYRTGFGETQYF.

This sequence joins TRBV6-5 and TRBJ2-5; possible D gene TRBD1, 5 bases. Deletions cut 6 bases from V and 5 bases from J, with 10 bases between. The length of the CDR3 is 12 residues. Germline loops: CDR1 MNHEY, CDR2 SVGAGI. The CDR3 DNA follows: TGTGCCAGCAGCCCAGCAGGGGAGACCCAGTACTTC. Translated, it gives CASSPAGETQYF.

The gene calls are TRBV5-8 and TRBJ2-7; 8 nucleotides align to TRBD1. The CDR3 extends over 14 amino acids. Germline V lookup: CDR1 SGHTS, CDR2 YDEGEE. V was pared by 5 bases and J by 3 bases, with 7 bases of the junction left unmatched. The CDR3 region has the DNA TGTGCCAGCAGACCCAGGGACAGGTACTACGAGCAGTACGTC. It is translated as CASRPRDRYYEQYV.

The genes are TRBV28 and TRBJ2-1; possible D gene TRBD2, 6 bases. CDR1 MDHEN and CDR2 SYDVKM come from the germline V gene. The V and J ends lost 3 bases and 6 bases respectively, with 15 bases between them. This CDR3 contains 15 residues. The CDR3 DNA reads as TGTGCCAGCAGTTTTCGTTGGGGAGCGGGCAATGAGCAGTTCTTC. Translating gives CASSFRWGAGNEQFF.

This chain connects TRBV5-4 to TRBJ2-2, with D perhaps matching TRBD1 (6 bases). The germline CDR1 and CDR2 sequences are SGHNT and YYREEE (reference sequence). The CDR3 has 16 amino acids. The V end was cut by 4 bases, the J end by 0 bases, with 13 bases between. CDR3 nucleotide sequence: TGTGCCAGCAGCCTCTCGACAGGAGCGAACACCGGGGAGCTGTTTTTT. It codes for CASSLSTGANTGELFF. Full variable domain (remainder filled in from reference TRBV5-4 and TRBJ2-2): ETGVTQSPTHLIKTRGQQVTLRCSSQSGHNTVSWYQQALGQGPQFIFQYYREEENGRGNFPPRFSGLQFPNYSSELNVNALELDDSALYLCASSLSTGANTGELFFGEGSRLTVL.

The J gene is TRBJ1-3, the V gene TRBV19; 10 positions agree with TRBD1. Per germline, CDR1 LNHDA and CDR2 SQIVND (reference sequence). This CDR3 has 16 amino acids. V gave up 5 bases and J gave up 0 bases; unmatched junction bases: 4. The CDR3 loop reads CASSGTGAVSGNTIYF. The DNA for the CDR3 is TGTGCCAGTAGTGGGACAGGGGCCGTCTCTGGAAACACCATATATTTT.

J is TRBJ2-1 and V is TRBV5-1; a weak D match, TRBD2 (6 bases). Germline V gene sequence: CDR1 SGHRS, CDR2 YFSETQ. The V and J ends lost 7 bases and 7 bases respectively, with 9 bases between them. The CDR3 loop spans 11 amino acids. DNA of the CDR3: TGCGCCAGCTGGGCGGGGAATGAGCAGTTCTTC. Its protein is CASWAGNEQFF.

V and J are TRBV4-1 and TRBJ2-1; 8 positions match TRBD1. CDR3 length: 18 amino acids. From germline, CDR1 is MGHRA and CDR2 YSYEKL. Unmatched junction bases numbered 11, after V lost 2 bases and J lost 2 bases. CDR3 DNA: TGCGCCAGCAGCCAAAACTCTTACCAGGACAGGGCCTACAATGAGCAGTTCTTC. Its translation is CASSQNSYQDRAYNEQFF.

This clone appeared a few times. The chain has TRBV28 and TRBJ1-4; D not certain. This CDR3 has 16 amino acids. CDR1 is MDHEN, CDR2 SYDVKM, per germline. V lost 5 bases to trimming and J lost 7 bases, with 20 bases between them. The CDR3: CASSTAGVGRGEKLFF. CDR3 in DNA: TGTGCCAGCAGTACCGCCGGGGTGGGTAGAGGTGAAAAACTGTTTTTT.

This clone was seen just once. This chain connects TRBV6-1 to TRBJ2-7, with 7 bases that match TRBD1. Unmatched junction bases numbered 15, after V lost 4 bases and J lost 3 bases. From germline, CDR1 is MNHNS and CDR2 SASEGT. The CDR3 runs to 17 residues. The CDR3 here is CASSVRGGGTESYEQYF. The CDR3 DNA follows: TGTGCCAGCAGTGTACGGGGTGGTGGGACAGAAAGCTACGAGCAGTACTTC.

This chain joins TRBV9 and TRBJ1-1, with TRBD1 matching over 12 bases. The CDR3 sequence is 16 residues long. The V gene's germline CDR1 is SGDLS and CDR2 YYNGEE. V lost 2 bases to trimming and J lost 7 bases; unmatched junction nucleotides: 9. The CDR3 sequence: CASSVTAGTGGVEAFF. The CDR3 DNA sequence: TGTGCCAGCAGCGTGACGGCCGGGACAGGGGGCGTTGAAGCTTTCTTT.

The chain uses TRBV6-9 and TRBJ1-6, with TRBD1 matching 7 bases. Germline values: CDR1 MNHGY, CDR2 SVAAGI. The CDR3 runs to 14 residues. V shed 11 bases, J shed 2 bases, and the junction held 6 bases outside the gene matches. In DNA, the CDR3 is TGTGCCTTCCAGCAGGGGGCCTATAATTCACCCCTCCACTTT. It codes for CAFQQGAYNSPLHF.

This clone appeared a few times. The chain is built from TRBV7-8 and TRBJ2-7; D is possibly TRBD2 (6 bases). Germline-derived CDR1 and CDR2 are SGHVS and FQNEAQ. There are 14 residues in the CDR3. Trimming shortened V by 6 bases and J by 3 bases, and 15 bases separated the two germline ends. For the CDR3, the DNA is TGTGCCAGCAGTTCCCCTGCGGGGTTCTACGAGCAGTACTTC. Encoded protein: CASSSPAGFYEQYF.

The chain uses TRBV5-6 and TRBJ2-5; maybe TRBD1 (6 bases). The CDR3 sequence is 11 residues long. V lost 4 bases and J 5 bases, leaving 6 bases between the germline ends. Germline loops: CDR1 SGHDT, CDR2 YYEEEE. The CDR3 protein is CASSQGETQYF. As DNA, the CDR3 is TGTGCCAGCAGCCAGGGGGAGACCCAGTACTTC.

V is TRBV4-1 and J is TRBJ1-1; 8 bases fit TRBD1. Germline V gives CDR1 MGHRA, CDR2 YSYEKL. V lost 0 bases to trimming and J lost 4 bases; unmatched junction nucleotides: 7. CDR3 length: 16 residues. CDR3 nucleotide sequence: TGCGCCAGCAGCCAAGATAAGGCAGGGGGCCTCACTGAAGCTTTCTTT. It yields the protein CASSQDKAGGLTEAFF.

The rearrangement joins TRBV5-4 to TRBJ2-1, with D possibly TRBD1 on 6 matching bases. Germline V gives CDR1 SGHNT, CDR2 YYREEE (reference sequence). The CDR3 length is 15 residues. Trimming left V 1 base short and J 4 bases short, with 12 bases between. The CDR3 nucleotides are TGTGCCAGCAGCTTGCAGGGGCCGACTTACAATGAGCAGTTCTTC. Protein product: CASSLQGPTYNEQFF.

The V and J genes are TRBV6-5 and TRBJ2-7, with D perhaps matching TRBD1 (6 bases). CDR1 is MNHEY, CDR2 SVGAGI, per germline. The CDR3 totals 15 residues. V was clipped by 2 bases and J by 0 bases, with 11 bases between them. CDR3 region: CASSYTGTDSYEQYF. CDR3 nucleotides: TGTGCCAGCAGTTACACAGGGACCGACTCCTACGAGCAGTACTTC.

The J gene is TRBJ2-5, the V gene TRBV7-8; no reliable D call. V lost 6 bases, J lost 3 bases, and 8 bases lay in between. The length of the CDR3 is 12 residues. The germline CDR1 and CDR2 sequences are SGHVS and FQNEAQ. CDR3 region: CASRGPKETQYF. As DNA, the CDR3 is TGTGCCAGCAGGGGCCCGAAAGAGACCCAGTACTTC.

The genes are TRBV2 and TRBJ1-5; 10 bases line up with TRBD1. The CDR3 totals 17 residues. With V trimmed by 2 bases and J by 6 bases, 10 bases remained unmatched. Germline values: CDR1 SNHLY, CDR2 FYNNEI. The CDR3 region has the DNA TGTGCCAGCAGTGAAACCCCGTGGACAGGGGGTGGTCAGCCCCAGCATTTT. Translation: CASSETPWTGGGQPQHF.

The V call is TRBV7-3, the J call TRBJ2-3; D not resolved. The V and J ends lost 4 bases and 0 bases respectively, with 11 bases between them. From germline, CDR1 is SGHTA and CDR2 FQGTGA. The CDR3 covers 15 residues. CDR3 nucleotides: TGTGCCAGCAGCTCGTTGGCCAGTAGCACAGATACGCAGTATTTT. This encodes CASSSLASSTDTQYF.